This TCR beta chain was documented in a study of T cell responses to AZD1222 COVID-19 vaccine. The CDR3 sequence is 16 residues long. J lost 6 bases, V lost 0 bases, and 6 bases had no gene match. CDR1 and CDR2 (germline): SGHRS, YFSETQ. Clones were sequenced by immunoSEQ multiplex PCR, and TCRdb holds only the in-frame ones, with some missing. The repertoire includes 150,000 to 200,000 clones, roughly 88% of them detected once, and roughly 7.7% sits in the top ten. This material consisted of peripheral blood, taken on day 0 of AZD1222 vaccination. This chain connects TRBV5-1 to TRBJ2-1; 10 positions agree with TRBD2. The receptor comes from an adult in good health. The CDR3 region is CASSLGLLAGFNEQFF. The CDR3 DNA is TGCGCCAGCAGCTTGGGGTTACTAGCGGGGTTCAATGAGCAGTTCTTC.